Detailed here is one T cell receptor (beta chain). Its antigen remains unidentified. The sample comes from a study of blood T cells in healthy people across ages. Study-wide points: Older age coincided with a roughly linear decline in TCR beta diversity per million T cells. The authors considered diversity estimates from one million T cells to be underestimates.

Together with a sample-barcoded 5' primer, a J-beta primer mix was included in a second PCR lasting about 7 to 11 cycles. Every single cDNA molecule received a tag from a template-switch adaptor with 12 random nucleotides. TCRdb called the 5' RACE reads again in MiXCR, with one record for every CDR3 protein. The profile covers approximately 800,000 distinct CDR3 sequences, with roughly 56% appearing a single time and roughly 24% taken by the ten largest. The CDR3 spans 16 residues. The junction had 5 bases not matched to a gene; V was cut back by 2 bases and J by 1 base. This TCR derives from a man in his forties or fifties in good health. The sample comprised blood. This sequence joins TRBV12-3 or TRBV12-4 and TRBJ2-5, with 9 positions matching TRBD2. CDR3 sequence (DNA): TGTGCCAGCAGTTTATGGTGGCGGGAGGGCCAAGAGACCCAGTACTTC. Residues: CASSLWWREGQETQYF.